The rows below give T cell receptor beta chains drawn from one sample of a study of PD-L1 blockade in urothelial cancer. Repertoires were generated with immunoSEQ multiplex PCR, while TCRdb's copy carries only in-frame clones and drops some. The data contain around 48,000 clones, roughly 86% of them singletons. Material: PBMCs, obtained around atezolizumab (anti-PD-L1) treatment. Receptors originate from a man aged 60 to 69 with urothelial cancer. Each CDR3 is given with its conserved first and last residue. Fields, in order: CDR3 length, clone size, D gene, J gene, V gene, CDR3 protein, CDR3 DNA. A D gene is named only where the DNA matches it firmly. Size is stated for part of the rows, as once, few or many counts, or as a class when the clone is expanded.

12 . TRBD1 TRBJ1-1 TRBV19 CASSRAGGRAFF TGTGCCAGTAGTAGGGCAGGGGGCAGGGCTTTCTTT
13 . TRBD1 TRBJ1-2 TRBV2 CASSGQGNYGYTF TGTGCCAGCAGTGGACAGGGTAACTATGGCTACACCTTC
15 . TRBD1 TRBJ2-7 TRBV6-6 CASSSDRGSSYEQYF TGTGCCAGCAGTTCTGACAGGGGCTCCTCCTACGAGCAGTACTTC
18 . . TRBJ1-2 TRBV5-1 CASSLMSQSFPAGGGYTF TGCGCCAGCAGCTTAATGTCTCAGTCGTTTCCGGCGGGTGGAGGCTACACCTTC
14 once . TRBJ1-2 TRBV19 CASSLAEQGGGYTF TGTGCCAGTAGTCTGGCGGAGCAAGGGGGTGGCTACACCTTC
16 . TRBD1 TRBJ1-6 TRBV7-2 CASSLGQGARDSPLHF TGTGCCAGCAGCTTAGGTCAGGGGGCAAGGGATTCACCCCTCCACTTT
18 . . TRBJ1-1 TRBV4-1 CASSQDRGRKTSNNEAFF TGCGCCAGCAGCCAAGATAGAGGCAGAAAAACAAGTAACAATGAAGCTTTCTTT
14 . TRBD1 TRBJ1-2 TRBV7-6 CASSKGTGSGGYTF TGTGCCAGCAGCAAAGGGACAGGGAGCGGGGGCTACACCTTC
16 . . TRBJ1-4 TRBV7-9 CASSWGGGETNEKLFF TGTGCCAGCAGCTGGGGAGGAGGGGAAACTAATGAAAAACTGTTTTTT
15 . TRBD1 TRBJ1-2 TRBV7-3 CASSSGTAQIGGYTF TGTGCCAGCAGCTCCGGGACAGCACAAATAGGTGGCTACACCTTC
15 few . TRBJ2-7 TRBV6-1 CAGSSTGEVPYEQYF TGTGCCGGCTCTTCAACAGGAGAGGTCCCCTACGAGCAGTACTTC
14 . . TRBJ1-1 TRBV6-5 CASRAGEFGTEAFF TGTGCCAGTAGGGCAGGGGAGTTTGGCACTGAAGCTTTCTTT
14 . TRBD1 TRBJ1-4 TRBV28 CASRDRETNEKLFF TGTGCCAGTAGGGACAGGGAAACTAATGAAAAACTGTTTTTT
16 . TRBD1 TRBJ2-7 TRBV4-2 CASSQDPGQGYREQYF TGTGCCAGCAGCCAAGATCCGGGACAGGGTTATCGCGAGCAGTACTTC
16 . . TRBJ2-4 TRBV5-4 CASNPRGGLAKNIQYF TGTGCCTCCAACCCTCGGGGAGGACTAGCCAAAAACATTCAGTACTTC
17 . TRBD2 TRBJ2-3 TRBV4-1 CASSQDVAGGLTDTQYF TGCGCCAGCAGCCAAGATGTGGCGGGGGGGCTTACAGATACGCAGTATTTT
15 . . TRBJ2-7 TRBV7-8 CASSSVGSFTYEQYF TGTGCCAGCAGCAGTGTAGGGAGCTTTACCTACGAGCAGTACTTC
13 . TRBD1 TRBJ1-2 TRBV28 CASKPLTGGGYTF TGTGCCAGCAAACCCCTTACAGGGGGTGGCTACACCTTC
15 . . TRBJ1-1 TRBV6-5 CASGRGTAEGTEAFF TGTGCCAGCGGCCGCGGGACGGCAGAGGGGACTGAAGCTTTCTTT
15 . . TRBJ2-5 TRBV19 CASSIAVRSGETQYF TGTGCCAGTAGTATAGCTGTTCGAAGCGGAGAGACCCAGTACTTC
14 . . TRBJ1-1 TRBV19 CASSVDGGYTEAFF TGTGCCAGTAGTGTTGACGGGGGATACACTGAAGCTTTCTTT
13 . TRBD1 TRBJ2-3 TRBV30 CAWGPQGADTQYF TGTGCCTGGGGTCCACAGGGGGCAGATACGCAGTATTTT
16 . . TRBJ1-2 TRBV28 CASSSSSRISNYGYTF TGTGCCAGCAGTTCCTCATCTAGGATTTCTAACTATGGCTACACCTTC
16 . . TRBJ2-2 TRBV6-1 CASSEGGGAYTGELFF TGTGCCAGCAGTGAAGGTGGGGGGGCGTACACCGGGGAGCTGTTTTTT
11 . . TRBJ2-7 TRBV7-9 CASSLSREQYF TGTGCCAGCAGCTTGAGTAGAGAGCAGTACTTC
14 . . TRBJ1-5 TRBV6-1 CASSRAGEGQPQHF TGTGCTAGCAGTCGGGCTGGAGAGGGTCAGCCCCAGCATTTT
11 once . TRBJ1-5 TRBV20-1 CSARGGQPQHF TGCAGTGCGAGAGGCGGTCAGCCCCAGCATTTT
15 . . TRBJ2-7 TRBV5-1 CASSLGAESSYEQYF TGCGCCAGCAGCTTGGGGGCAGAGAGCTCCTACGAGCAGTACTTC
16 . TRBD2 TRBJ2-5 TRBV18 CASSPPRGGAGETQYF TGTGCCAGCTCACCACCCCGGGGGGGGGCCGGTGAGACCCAGTACTTC
13 once . TRBJ2-7 TRBV5-1 CASSPSGVYEQYF TGCGCCAGCAGCCCCTCGGGGGTCTACGAGCAGTACTTC
15 . . TRBJ2-7 TRBV7-9 CASSLVVASPYEQYF TGTGCCAGCAGCTTAGTTGTCGCGAGTCCCTACGAGCAGTACTTC
15 . . TRBJ2-7 TRBV6-5 CASRPSQDRIYEQYF TGTGCCAGCCGACCCTCTCAAGACAGGATCTACGAGCAGTACTTC
15 . . TRBJ1-1 TRBV18 CASSLGGVPDTEAFF TGTGCCAGCTCACTTGGGGGGGTTCCGGACACTGAAGCTTTCTTT